A single sample is the source of the 27 T cell receptor beta chains below, sequenced in a study of technical replicates of blood from a few donors. Sequenced by immunoSEQ multiplex PCR; TCRdb stores in-frame clones only, minus some. The sample consists of fewer than 85,000 clones, around 94% of them appearing once. Sequencing was carried out using T cells isolated from PBMCs. Every receptor here comes from a human donor in good health.

This chain links TRBV4-1 with TRBJ2-3, with a weak D call TRBD2 (6 bases). The CDR3 covers 14 residues. V lost 4 bases, J lost 2 bases, and 10 bases lay in between. Germline V gene data show CDR1 as MGHRA and CDR2 as YSYEKL. DNA for the CDR3: TGCGCCAGCAGCCTTTCGGACTACACAGATACGCAGTATTTT. It translates to CASSLSDYTDTQYF.

The chain is built from TRBV5-1 and TRBJ2-5, with 12 bases identical to TRBD2. Per the germline V gene, CDR1 is SGHRS and CDR2 is YFSETQ. Trimming at V came to 0 bases and at J to 5 bases, leaving 11 bases not matched to a gene. The CDR3 is 18 amino acids. The CDR3 is CASSLVLAGGSFGETQYF. The CDR3 DNA follows: TGCGCCAGCAGCTTGGTTCTAGCGGGAGGGTCCTTTGGGGAGACCCAGTACTTC.

The genes are TRBV7-2 and TRBJ1-2; 8 bases map to TRBD1. After removal of 8 bases from V and 5 bases from J, the junction contained 4 bases not matched to a gene. The CDR3 covers 12 residues. Looked up from germline, CDR1 is SGHTA and CDR2 is FQGNSA. CDR3 nucleotide sequence: TGTGCCAGCGGACAGGGTTTGTATGGCTACACCTTC. Its protein product is CASGQGLYGYTF.

This chain uses TRBV2 with TRBJ1-5; D gene unclear. The length of the CDR3 is 15 residues. V was pared by 4 bases and J by 0 bases, with 10 bases between. Per the germline V gene, CDR1 is SNHLY and CDR2 is FYNNEI. The CDR3 DNA is TGTGCCAGCAGTGGTCGGGGATATAGCAATCAGCCCCAGCATTTT. Residues: CASSGRGYSNQPQHF. Based on the CDR3 plus reference TRBV2 and TRBJ1-5, the full variable domain is EPEVTQTPSHQVTQMGQEVILRCVPISNHLYFYWYRQILGQKVEFLVSFYNNEISEKSEIFDDQFSVERPDGSNFTLKIRSTKLEDSAMYFCASSGRGYSNQPQHFGDGTRLSIL.

The chain carries TRBV30 and TRBJ1-5; D ambiguous. Germline V gene lookup returns CDR1 GTSNPN and CDR2 SVGIG (reference sequence). V was cut by 1 base and J by 4 bases, with 8 bases left in between. The CDR3 contains 13 residues. For the CDR3, the DNA is TGTGCCTGGAGTGGACGAGGTAATCAGCCCCAGCATTTT. This sequence encodes CAWSGRGNQPQHF.

V usage is TRBV28 and J usage is TRBJ2-7, with 12 positions matching TRBD2. CDR1 is MDHEN and CDR2 is SYDVKM in the germline V gene. The CDR3 contains 16 residues. With 2 bases clipped from V and 2 bases from J, the junction kept 4 bases outside the gene matches. This CDR3 reads CASSLLAGGLAYEQYF. The CDR3 nucleotides are TGTGCCAGCAGTTTACTAGCGGGAGGGCTCGCCTACGAGCAGTACTTC.

The chain links TRBV6-5 to TRBJ2-2, with D possibly TRBD1 on 6 matching bases. CDR3 size: 13 residues. From germline, CDR1 is MNHEY and CDR2 SVGAGI. V lost 5 bases, J lost 5 bases, and 9 bases lay in between. The DNA for the CDR3 is TGTGCCAGCAGTAAACAGGGTACCGGGGAGCTGTTTTTT. Translation gives CASSKQGTGELFF.

V and J are TRBV28 and TRBJ1-6, with D tentatively TRBD1 (6 bases). V dropped 3 bases and J dropped 6 bases, with 12 bases sitting between them. The CDR3 totals 15 residues. In germline, CDR1 is MDHEN, CDR2 SYDVKM. The CDR3 is CASSFRGRGNSPLHF. The CDR3 DNA is TGTGCCAGCAGTTTCAGGGGCCGGGGTAATTCACCCCTCCACTTT.

The chain links TRBV7-9 to TRBJ2-2; D is possibly TRBD2 (6 bases). CDR1 and CDR2 from the germline V gene are SEHNR and FQNEAQ (reference sequence). The CDR3 has 19 residues. V was pared by 5 bases and J by 6 bases, with 28 bases between. CDR3 sequence (DNA): TGTGCCAGCAGCCACCAGACATCCTCAGGCGGGGTTTTGCCCGGGGAGCTGTTTTTT. It codes for CASSHQTSSGGVLPGELFF.

The chain is built from TRBV19 and TRBJ2-7, with 9 bases aligning to TRBD1. The ends lost 4 bases at V and 2 bases at J; junction bases unmatched: 6. The germline V gene has CDR1 LNHDA and CDR2 SQIVND (reference sequence). The CDR3 runs to 15 residues. CDR3 sequence (DNA): TGTGCCAGTAGTAGGACGGGACAGGGTCCCTACGAGCAGTACTTC. Translation gives CASSRTGQGPYEQYF. Variable domain in full (rest from reference TRBV19 and TRBJ2-7): DGGITQSPKYLFRKEGQNVTLSCEQNLNHDAMYWYRQDPGQGLRLIYYSQIVNDFQKGDIAEGYSVSREKKESFPLTVTSAQKNPTAFYLCASSRTGQGPYEQYFGPGTRLTVT.

The chain uses TRBV10-2 and TRBJ1-5; 8 bases fit TRBD1. This CDR3 spans 16 amino acids. V was pared by 6 bases and J by 1 base, with 8 bases of the junction left unmatched. Germline V gene sequence: CDR1 WSHSY, CDR2 SAAADI. Here the CDR3 reads CASRSDQGASNQPQHF. For the CDR3, the DNA is TGCGCCAGCAGATCTGACCAGGGGGCCAGCAATCAGCCCCAGCATTTT.

V gene TRBV5-1 combines with J gene TRBJ2-5, with 10 bases lining up with TRBD1. In germline, CDR1 is SGHRS, CDR2 YFSETQ. This CDR3 is built from 13 residues. V trimming: 0 bases; J trimming: 12 bases; junction bases outside the gene matches: 5. The CDR3 DNA follows: TGCGCCAGCAGCTTGGCCTCGGGGACAGGGGAGTACTTC. As protein: CASSLASGTGEYF.

This clone was recorded once. The rearrangement links TRBV4-1 to TRBJ1-1, with D maybe TRBD1 (5 bases). Germline V gives CDR1 MGHRA, CDR2 YSYEKL. The V end was cut by 4 bases, the J end by 6 bases, with 15 bases between. This CDR3 is 14 amino acids long. In DNA, the CDR3 is TGCGCCAGCAGCCTAGGGGCCCTTCCGCCTGAAGCTTTCTTT. Its protein is CASSLGALPPEAFF.

The CDR3 DNA is TGTGCCAGCAGTGATTTGTCAACTAGCGCCCCCTCCGAGCAGTACTTC. This gives the protein CASSDLSTSAPSEQYF. The chain employs TRBV2 and TRBJ2-7, with TRBD2 identical over 7 bases. Germline V CDR1 and CDR2: SNHLY, FYNNEI. The junction had 14 bases not matched to a gene; V was cut back by 3 bases and J by 6 bases. This CDR3 region has 16 residues. The full variable domain, in which reference TRBV2 and TRBJ2-7 provide the parts outside the CDR3, is EPEVTQTPSHQVTQMGQEVILRCVPISNHLYFYWYRQILGQKVEFLVSFYNNEISEKSEIFDDQFSVERPDGSNFTLKIRSTKLEDSAMYFCASSDLSTSAPSEQYFGPGTRLTVT.

The gene calls are TRBV5-1 and TRBJ1-2; D is undetermined. The V gene lost 4 bases and the J gene lost 4 bases, with 14 bases spanning the gap. This CDR3 spans 14 amino acids. Germline V gives CDR1 SGHRS, CDR2 YFSETQ. The CDR3 sequence: CASSPQEAGYGYTF. CDR3 DNA: TGCGCCAGCAGCCCCCAAGAGGCTGGCTATGGCTACACCTTC.

The gene calls are TRBV4-2 and TRBJ1-1; possibly TRBD1 for D (5 bases). This CDR3 region has 16 residues. Trimming cost V 0 bases and J 7 bases, with 18 bases left between them. Germline V gene sequence: CDR1 LGHNA, CDR2 YNFKEQ. The CDR3 reads CASSQDPKRQPDEAFF. The CDR3 nucleotides are TGTGCCAGCAGCCAAGATCCAAAGAGACAGCCAGATGAAGCTTTCTTT.

The chain combines TRBV6-6 with TRBJ1-2; a possible D gene is TRBD1 (5 bases). Trimming shortened V by 7 bases and J by 0 bases, and 18 bases separated the two germline ends. Germline CDR1 reads MNHNY; CDR2 reads SVGAGI (reference sequence). The CDR3 sequence is 16 residues long. The CDR3, as DNA: TGTGCCAGCAAAGGGTGGGCAGGGATTACTAACTATGGCTACACCTTC. Its protein is CASKGWAGITNYGYTF.

This clone was picked up one time. The rearrangement joins TRBV19 to TRBJ2-1; the D is unclear. Trimming shortened V by 2 bases and J by 8 bases, and 13 bases separated the two germline ends. The germline gives CDR1 LNHDA, CDR2 SQIVND (reference sequence). The CDR3 is 14 amino acids. CDR3 sequence reads: CASSITGRWDEQFF. For the CDR3, the DNA is TGTGCCAGTAGTATAACGGGTAGATGGGATGAGCAGTTCTTC.

V is TRBV10-3 and J is TRBJ2-1, with D possibly TRBD2 on 5 matching bases. CDR3 length: 14 amino acids. Trimming left V 4 bases short and J 6 bases short, with 13 bases between. The germline CDR1 and CDR2 sequences are ENHRY and SYGVKD. CDR3: CAISGSGIRNEQFF. CDR3 nucleotides: TGTGCCATCAGTGGCTCCGGGATTCGCAATGAGCAGTTCTTC.

This clone was seen just once. J is TRBJ2-5 and V is TRBV5-6; tentative D call: TRBD2 (6 bases). The germline CDR1 and CDR2 sequences are SGHDT and YYEEEE. CDR3 size: 16 residues. The ends were cut back, 0 bases at V and 5 bases at J, with 17 bases in the middle. The CDR3 loop is CASSLAIRELVETQYF. As DNA, the CDR3 is TGTGCCAGCAGCTTGGCCATCCGGGAGCTGGTTGAGACCCAGTACTTC. Using reference TRBV5-6 and TRBJ2-5 for the parts outside the CDR3, the full variable domain is DAGVTQSPTHLIKTRGQQVTLRCSPKSGHDTVSWYQQALGQGPQFIFQYYEEEERQRGNFPDRFSGHQFPNYSSELNVNALLLGDSALYLCASSLAIRELVETQYFGPGTRLLVL.

The CDR3 sequence is CASSQQGLTEAFF. The CDR3 DNA sequence: TGTGCCAGCAGCCAACAGGGATTGACTGAAGCTTTCTTT. The chain couples TRBV5-4 to TRBJ1-1; D might be TRBD1 (6 bases). The V gene lost 4 bases and the J gene lost 5 bases, with 12 bases spanning the gap. The germline V gene has CDR1 SGHNT and CDR2 YYREEE (reference sequence). This CDR3 has 13 residues.

The J gene is TRBJ2-7, the V gene TRBV6-5, with 11 bases identical to TRBD1. This CDR3 region has 14 residues. V lost 4 bases and J lost 6; bases outside the gene matches: 5. Germline V lookup: CDR1 MNHEY, CDR2 SVGAGI. The CDR3 bases are TGTGCCAGCAGTTCCACCGGGACAGGGGGCGAGCAGTACTTC. This encodes CASSSTGTGGEQYF.

The V and J genes are TRBV4-1 and TRBJ2-4; possible D gene TRBD2, 6 bases. Germline values: CDR1 MGHRA, CDR2 YSYEKL. The CDR3 runs to 17 residues. Trimming left V 1 base short and J 2 bases short, with 15 bases between. CDR3 loop: CASSQVSAGIPKNIQYF. CDR3 in DNA: TGCGCCAGCAGCCAAGTTAGCGCGGGAATACCCAAAAACATTCAGTACTTC.

J is TRBJ2-7 and V is TRBV6-5; D possibly corresponds to TRBD2 (6 bases). The CDR3 loop spans 16 amino acids. CDR1 is MNHEY, CDR2 SVGAGI, per germline. The germline V and J ends were trimmed by 3 bases and 3 bases, with 18 bases remaining between them. The CDR3 nucleotides read TGTGCCAGCAGTTATAATCAGCGGGCGAGACTCTACGAGCAGTACTTC. This translates into CASSYNQRARLYEQYF.

The gene calls are TRBV2 and TRBJ2-7, with D tentatively TRBD2 (5 bases). V lost 5 bases and J 0 bases, leaving 11 bases between the germline ends. The CDR3 consists of 14 residues. Germline V gives CDR1 SNHLY, CDR2 FYNNEI. DNA of the CDR3: TGTGCCAGCAGTTCACTAGGCGACTCCTACGAGCAGTACTTC. This sequence encodes CASSSLGDSYEQYF. The variable domain in full, completed from reference TRBV2 and TRBJ2-7, reads EPEVTQTPSHQVTQMGQEVILRCVPISNHLYFYWYRQILGQKVEFLVSFYNNEISEKSEIFDDQFSVERPDGSNFTLKIRSTKLEDSAMYFCASSSLGDSYEQYFGPGTRLTVT.

This clone has only one observation. This chain links TRBV6-4 with TRBJ2-7; D perhaps matches TRBD1 (6 bases). The CDR3 spans 15 residues. CDR1 and CDR2 (germline): MRHNA, SNTAGT. Trimming took 5 bases from V and 5 from J, leaving 19 bases between them. The CDR3 spells CASSPSEGGLDEQYF. The CDR3 nucleotides are TGTGCCAGCAGTCCCTCAGAAGGGGGTTTGGACGAGCAGTACTTC.

The chain is built from TRBV7-8 and TRBJ1-5; D is unresolved. Germline lookup yields CDR1 SGHVS and CDR2 FQNEAQ. Trimming took off 1 base at V and 1 base at J, with 8 bases between the two ends. The CDR3 is 15 residues long. The CDR3 loop reads CASSLVRSSNQPQHF. CDR3 sequence (DNA): TGTGCCAGCAGCTTAGTTCGGAGCAGCAATCAGCCCCAGCATTTT.